Listed below are T cell receptor beta chains from one sample, sequenced in a study of immune evolution from preneoplasia to lung adenocarcinoma. This table comes from immunoSEQ multiplex PCR, and its TCRdb copy is limited to in-frame clones, with some not included. Of around 9,900 clones listed, around nine tenths are singletons. The source material was FFPE invasive lung adenocarcinoma tissue. The receptors here all came from a person aged 70 to 85 with invasive lung adenocarcinoma. Some clones in this sample may be carry-over from other donors' samples. The CDR3 runs from the conserved cysteine through the conserved F or W. D genes are given only for firm matches. Only part of the rows carry a size: once, few, many, or a class if the clone is expanded.

>-|TRBJ2-1|TRBD2|TRBV15
TGTGCCACCACGGGACTAGCGGGAGAAGAGCAGTTCTTC
CATTGLAGEEQFF
>-|TRBJ1-5|-|TRBV30
TGTGCCTGGAGTCGGGACAGCAATCAGCCCCAGCATTTT
CAWSRDSNQPQHF
>once|TRBJ2-5|TRBD2|TRBV5-4
TGTGCCAGCAGCTTGAGCGGGGGCAGACAAGAGACCCAGTACTTC
CASSLSGGRQETQYF
>once|TRBJ1-4|-|TRBV9
TGTGCCAGCAGCGGCCTAGGGAATGAAAAACTGTTTTTT
CASSGLGNEKLFF
>-|TRBJ1-1|-|TRBV19
TGTGCCAGTAGTATGTCCGGGGGGAACACTGAAGCTTTCTTT
CASSMSGGNTEAFF
>-|TRBJ2-7|-|TRBV18
TGTGCCAGCTCACCACGTATCATGGAGACAAACTACTACGAGCAGTACTTC
CASSPRIMETNYYEQYF
>-|TRBJ1-1|-|TRBV7-3
TGTGCCAGCAGCTTAAGTAGTTCGGGCGAGGCTTTCTTT
CASSLSSSGEAFF
>few|TRBJ2-7|-|TRBV5-4
TGTGCCAGCAGCTTGGGACGGATTAACTACGAGCAGTACTTC
CASSLGRINYEQYF
>-|TRBJ2-5|-|TRBV25-1
TGTGCCAGCAGTGACGAACCAGGAGGAGAGACCCAGTACTTC
CASSDEPGGETQYF
>-|TRBJ1-3|-|TRBV2
TGTGCCAGCAGTGAGCCGTGGGGCCGAGATGCTGGAAACACCATATATTTT
CASSEPWGRDAGNTIYF
>-|TRBJ2-7|TRBD2|TRBV6-5
TGTGCCAGCAGACCTACCGGGACTAGCGGCTACGAGCAGTACTTC
CASRPTGTSGYEQYF
>-|TRBJ1-1|-|TRBV6-5
TGTGCCAGCAGTTACGCACCCCGAAAGGAGGCTTTCTTT
CASSYAPRKEAFF
>once|TRBJ1-2|-|TRBV28
TGTGCCAGCATCTTGGGGGACGGTAACTATGGCTACACCTTC
CASILGDGNYGYTF
>-|TRBJ1-4|-|TRBV28
TGTGCCAGCAGGACAGGATGGGAAAAACTGTTTTTT
CASRTGWEKLFF
>-|TRBJ1-1|-|TRBV30
TGTGCCTGGAGCCCAAGAGATTTCGGACGGAAGAACACTGAAGCTTTCTTT
CAWSPRDFGRKNTEAFF
>once|TRBJ1-2|-|TRBV5-1
TGCGCCAGCAGCTTGGGGGAAGGGAACTATGGCTACACCTTC
CASSLGEGNYGYTF
>-|TRBJ2-3|TRBD2|TRBV6-5
TGTGCCAGCAGTTACTCATTGGCTAGCGGGCCGGGTACGCAGTATTTT
CASSYSLASGPGTQYF
>-|TRBJ1-5|TRBD1|TRBV27
TGTGCCAGCAGTTTATCGGGACAGCCCAATCAGCCCCAGCATTTT
CASSLSGQPNQPQHF
>-|TRBJ2-2|-|TRBV21-1
TGTGCCAGCAGCACCAGGACAGGGAAGAGGCATAACACCGGGGAGCTGTTTTTT
CASSTRTGKRHNTGELFF
>once|TRBJ2-7|-|TRBV7-6
TGTGCCAGCAGCTTAGACTTCGGGGAGCAGTACTTC
CASSLDFGEQYF
>-|TRBJ2-2|-|TRBV5-1
TGCGCCAGCAGCTACACCAACCTAGACACCGGGGAGCTGTTTTTT
CASSYTNLDTGELFF
>-|TRBJ1-5|-|TRBV30
TGTGCCTGGAGCCGAGAGGGGGATCAGCCCCAGCATTTT
CAWSREGDQPQHF
>-|TRBJ1-2|TRBD1|TRBV6-6
TGTGCCAGCAGTTACCGGGCAGGGGGGCATGATGGCTACACCTTC
CASSYRAGGHDGYTF
>-|TRBJ2-7|-|TRBV27
TGTGCCAGCAGTTTGTCCTCGACTGGAGCCTACGAGCAGTACTTC
CASSLSSTGAYEQYF
>-|TRBJ2-1|-|TRBV5-6
TGTGCCAGCAGCTTCGGAGGGGAGTACAATGAGCAGTTCTTC
CASSFGGEYNEQFF
>-|TRBJ1-2|-|TRBV15
TGTGCCACCAGCAGAGACCGACGGTACTATGGCTACACCTTC
CATSRDRRYYGYTF
>-|TRBJ2-5|-|TRBV19
TGTGCCAGTAGTATAGAGGCCTCCGGGACCCAGTACTTC
CASSIEASGTQYF
>-|TRBJ2-3|TRBD2|TRBV6-5
TGTGCCAGCAGTTACTTAACTAGCGGGATTGATACGCAGTATTTT
CASSYLTSGIDTQYF
>-|TRBJ2-7|-|TRBV2
TGTGCCAGCAGTGAGACAGCGATCTACGAGCAGTACTTC
CASSETAIYEQYF
>-|TRBJ2-7|-|TRBV30
TGTGCCTGGAGTGTACGGAGGGGGGCCCGCTACATCTCCTACGAGCAGTACTTC
CAWSVRRGARYISYEQYF
>few|TRBJ1-5|-|TRBV19
TGTGCCACCGTGGCAGGGTTTAGGAGCAATCAGCCCCAGCATTTT
CATVAGFRSNQPQHF
>-|TRBJ2-7|-|TRBV6-6
TGTGCCAGCAGTTACGAGACAGCCTACGAGCAGTACTTC
CASSYETAYEQYF
>-|TRBJ1-4|-|TRBV30
TGTGCCTGGAGTGTAAGAGAGGAAAAACTGTTTTTT
CAWSVREEKLFF
>once|TRBJ2-7|-|TRBV7-9
TGTGCCAGCAGCTTAGGTGGAAGGGGCGGCGAGTCCTACGAGCAGTACTTC
CASSLGGRGGESYEQYF
>few|TRBJ1-1|-|TRBV20-1
TGCAGTGCTAGAGAGGCGGCTTTCTTT
CSAREAAFF
>-|TRBJ2-6|-|TRBV27
TGTGCCTCCACCTCTGGGGCCAACGTCCTGACTTTC
CASTSGANVLTF
>-|TRBJ2-7|-|TRBV9
TGTGCCAGCAGCAGGGAACAGGCGCCAACCTACGAGCAGTACTTC
CASSREQAPTYEQYF
>-|TRBJ2-5|TRBD2|TRBV2
TGTGCCAGCAGAAGGACTAGCGGGGAAGAGACCCAGTACTTC
CASRRTSGEETQYF
>-|TRBJ2-1|-|TRBV13
TGTGCCAGCAGCTTCCCTGGGTTCGATGAGCAGTTCTTC
CASSFPGFDEQFF
>few|TRBJ2-7|TRBD2|TRBV28
TGTGCCAGCAGTCCAACCGGTGTAGCGGGGCCGGGCGAGCAGTACTTC
CASSPTGVAGPGEQYF